This is a list of T cell receptor beta chains from one sample in a study of T cell repertoires in cytomegalovirus infection. MiXCR, applied by TCRdb to the reads, yields one record per CDR3 protein. The sample has a few hundred thousand distinct CDR3 sequences, roughly 43% seen once; the top ten hold 48%. No cognate antigen is known for these TCRs. The sequencing here drew on cultured PBMCs, taken from culture after CMV antigen stimulation. Every receptor here comes from a human donor in good health (CMV status not recorded). Some clones in this sample may be carry-over from other donors' samples. The CDR3 runs from the conserved cysteine through the conserved F or W. A D gene is named only where the DNA matches it firmly. Rows give clone size only sometimes, using once, few, many, or a class for an expanded clone.

d_call: -; j_call: TRBJ2-3; clone_size: few; cdr3_length: 13; v_call: TRBV7-2; cdr3_nt: TGTGCCAGCAGCTTATGGGACATAGATACGCAGTATTTT; cdr3_aa: CASSLWDIDTQYF
d_call: -; j_call: TRBJ2-7; clone_size: -; cdr3_length: 15; v_call: TRBV15; cdr3_nt: TGTGCCACCAGCAGAGACCTGACTAGCTCCTACGAGCAGTACTTC; cdr3_aa: CATSRDLTSSYEQYF
d_call: TRBD2; j_call: TRBJ2-1; clone_size: few; cdr3_length: 18; v_call: TRBV9; cdr3_nt: TGTGCCAGCAGCGCTGGACTAGCGGGAAGAAGCTCCTACAATGAGCAGTTCTTC; cdr3_aa: CASSAGLAGRSSYNEQFF
d_call: TRBD1; j_call: TRBJ1-1; clone_size: many; cdr3_length: 15; v_call: TRBV7-2; cdr3_nt: TGTGCCAGCAGCGCAAATCAGGGGGTTTACACTGAAGCTTTCTTT; cdr3_aa: CASSANQGVYTEAFF
d_call: -; j_call: TRBJ1-6; clone_size: -; cdr3_length: 17; v_call: TRBV7-9; cdr3_nt: TGTGCCAGCAGCGGAATGGTTGGGGCGGGATATAATTCACCCCTCCACTTT; cdr3_aa: CASSGMVGAGYNSPLHF
d_call: TRBD2; j_call: TRBJ2-3; clone_size: -; cdr3_length: 16; v_call: TRBV11-2; cdr3_nt: TGTGCCAGCAGCCTTGGGTCAGCGGGGGGCACAGATACGCAGTATTTT; cdr3_aa: CASSLGSAGGTDTQYF
d_call: TRBD2; j_call: TRBJ2-3; clone_size: few; cdr3_length: 16; v_call: TRBV12-3/TRBV12-4; cdr3_nt: TGTGCCAGCAGTTGGACGGGGGGGCCTTACACAGATACGCAGTATTTT; cdr3_aa: CASSWTGGPYTDTQYF
d_call: -; j_call: TRBJ2-1; clone_size: -; cdr3_length: 15; v_call: TRBV2; cdr3_nt: TGTGCCAGCAGCCAGGACTCAGCGGGCTACAATGAGCAGTTCTTC; cdr3_aa: CASSQDSAGYNEQFF
d_call: -; j_call: TRBJ1-4; clone_size: few; cdr3_length: 16; v_call: TRBV5-1; cdr3_nt: TGCGCCAGCAGCTTGGCTTTGCAGGGTTCGCGTGAAAAACTGTTTTTT; cdr3_aa: CASSLALQGSREKLFF
d_call: -; j_call: TRBJ1-6; clone_size: -; cdr3_length: 15; v_call: TRBV7-2; cdr3_nt: TGTGCCAGCAGCTTAACCGCCGGGGGGTATTCACCCCTCCACTTT; cdr3_aa: CASSLTAGGYSPLHF
d_call: -; j_call: TRBJ1-1; clone_size: once; cdr3_length: 13; v_call: TRBV24-1; cdr3_nt: TGTGCCACCATCGGTGGTATGAACACTGAAGCTTTCTTT; cdr3_aa: CATIGGMNTEAFF
d_call: -; j_call: TRBJ1-3; clone_size: -; cdr3_length: 16; v_call: TRBV28; cdr3_nt: TGTGCCAGCAGTTTACGGGGTTGGGACTCTGGAAACACCATATATTTT; cdr3_aa: CASSLRGWDSGNTIYF
d_call: -; j_call: TRBJ1-1; clone_size: few; cdr3_length: 15; v_call: TRBV4-1; cdr3_nt: TGCGCCAGCAGCCCACGGGGGGGAGGGCTCACTGAAGCTTTCTTT; cdr3_aa: CASSPRGGGLTEAFF
d_call: TRBD2; j_call: TRBJ2-7; clone_size: few; cdr3_length: 14; v_call: TRBV7-2; cdr3_nt: TGTGCCAGCAGCACGCAAGCGGGGGAGTACGAGCAGTACTTC; cdr3_aa: CASSTQAGEYEQYF
d_call: TRBD1; j_call: TRBJ1-4; clone_size: -; cdr3_length: 15; v_call: TRBV2; cdr3_nt: TGTGCCAGCAGTTTCCGGGACAGGGTGGATGAAAAACTGTTTTTT; cdr3_aa: CASSFRDRVDEKLFF
d_call: TRBD2; j_call: TRBJ2-5; clone_size: -; cdr3_length: 13; v_call: TRBV19; cdr3_nt: TGTGCCAGTAATCCGGGACTAGGGGAGACCCAGTACTTC; cdr3_aa: CASNPGLGETQYF
d_call: -; j_call: TRBJ2-2; clone_size: few; cdr3_length: 14; v_call: TRBV7-2; cdr3_nt: TGTGCCAGCAGCTCGACAGGGAACACCGGGGAGCTGTTTTTT; cdr3_aa: CASSSTGNTGELFF
d_call: -; j_call: TRBJ2-2; clone_size: -; cdr3_length: 15; v_call: TRBV30; cdr3_nt: TGTGCCTGGAGTGTAGGAGGGACTAACACCGGGGAGCTGTTTTTT; cdr3_aa: CAWSVGGTNTGELFF
d_call: TRBD1; j_call: TRBJ1-5; clone_size: -; cdr3_length: 14; v_call: TRBV7-2; cdr3_nt: TGTGCCAGCAGCGAGCGGGCAGGGGGTCTGACCCAGCATTTT; cdr3_aa: CASSERAGGLTQHF
d_call: -; j_call: TRBJ1-1; clone_size: -; cdr3_length: 14; v_call: TRBV5-5; cdr3_nt: TGTGCCAGCAGCTTGGGGCTGGCGAACACTGAAGCTTTCTTT; cdr3_aa: CASSLGLANTEAFF
d_call: -; j_call: TRBJ2-5; clone_size: few; cdr3_length: 15; v_call: TRBV7-6; cdr3_nt: TGTGCCAGCAGCCCTAGGAGGGGGTCCCAAGAGACCCAGTACTTC; cdr3_aa: CASSPRRGSQETQYF
d_call: TRBD2; j_call: TRBJ2-2; clone_size: -; cdr3_length: 17; v_call: TRBV2; cdr3_nt: TGTGCCAGCAGAAGGAGGGTAGCGGGACCTAACACCGGGGAGCTGTTTTTT; cdr3_aa: CASRRRVAGPNTGELFF
d_call: TRBD2; j_call: TRBJ2-5; clone_size: few; cdr3_length: 15; v_call: TRBV7-8; cdr3_nt: TGTGCCAGCAGATGCCGCATAGCGGGCTGGGAGACCCAGTACTTC; cdr3_aa: CASRCRIAGWETQYF
d_call: -; j_call: TRBJ2-3; clone_size: few; cdr3_length: 16; v_call: TRBV2; cdr3_nt: TGTGCCAGCAGCCCCCTAAAGGCAGGGACAACAGATACGCAGTATTTT; cdr3_aa: CASSPLKAGTTDTQYF
d_call: TRBD1; j_call: TRBJ2-7; clone_size: -; cdr3_length: 14; v_call: TRBV7-2; cdr3_nt: TGTGCCAGCAGTCGTGGACAGGGGGCGCAGGAGCAGTACTTC; cdr3_aa: CASSRGQGAQEQYF
d_call: TRBD2; j_call: TRBJ2-7; clone_size: -; cdr3_length: 14; v_call: TRBV7-2; cdr3_nt: TGTGCCAGCAGCTCCGTCGGGACTAGCTACGAGCAGTACTTC; cdr3_aa: CASSSVGTSYEQYF
d_call: TRBD1; j_call: TRBJ2-1; clone_size: -; cdr3_length: 14; v_call: TRBV20-1; cdr3_nt: TGCAGTGCTAGAGGAGGAACAGGGGAGAATGAGCAGTTCTTC; cdr3_aa: CSARGGTGENEQFF
d_call: -; j_call: TRBJ1-5; clone_size: many; cdr3_length: 14; v_call: TRBV7-2; cdr3_nt: TGTGCCAGCAGCCGAGATTTTGGCAATCAGCCCCAGCATTTT; cdr3_aa: CASSRDFGNQPQHF
d_call: -; j_call: TRBJ2-7; clone_size: few; cdr3_length: 15; v_call: TRBV7-2; cdr3_nt: TGTGCCAGCAGCTTAGGTATAGGGGTCAACTACGAGCAGTACTTC; cdr3_aa: CASSLGIGVNYEQYF
d_call: TRBD1; j_call: TRBJ2-5; clone_size: -; cdr3_length: 14; v_call: TRBV20-1; cdr3_nt: TGCAGTGCTAGGAAACAGGGGGCGGTCGAGACCCAGTACTTC; cdr3_aa: CSARKQGAVETQYF
d_call: -; j_call: TRBJ1-1; clone_size: few; cdr3_length: 14; v_call: TRBV7-8; cdr3_nt: TGTGCCAGCAGCTTATCCCCATCAACACTTGAAGCTTTCTTT; cdr3_aa: CASSLSPSTLEAFF
d_call: -; j_call: TRBJ2-1; clone_size: -; cdr3_length: 13; v_call: TRBV7-2; cdr3_nt: TGTGCCAGCAGCTTAACTAGAGCTAATGAGCAGTTCTTC; cdr3_aa: CASSLTRANEQFF
d_call: -; j_call: TRBJ2-5; clone_size: once; cdr3_length: 13; v_call: TRBV19; cdr3_nt: TGTGCCAGTAGCCGGACGGTCCGGGAGACCCAGTACTTC; cdr3_aa: CASSRTVRETQYF
d_call: TRBD2; j_call: TRBJ2-3; clone_size: -; cdr3_length: 16; v_call: TRBV4-2; cdr3_nt: TGTGCCAGCAGCCAGGCCACTAGCGGGGGGCCTTATACGCAGTATTTT; cdr3_aa: CASSQATSGGPYTQYF
d_call: -; j_call: TRBJ2-2; clone_size: few; cdr3_length: 17; v_call: TRBV11-1; cdr3_nt: TGTGCCAGCAGCTTAGCGCGAGGGGTCCGATACACCGGGGAGCTGTTTTTT; cdr3_aa: CASSLARGVRYTGELFF
d_call: TRBD1; j_call: TRBJ2-5; clone_size: -; cdr3_length: 14; v_call: TRBV12-3/TRBV12-4; cdr3_nt: TGTGCCAACAGTTCACTCGACAGGGTTGAGACCCAGTACTTC; cdr3_aa: CANSSLDRVETQYF
d_call: TRBD1; j_call: TRBJ2-7; clone_size: -; cdr3_length: 17; v_call: TRBV5-1; cdr3_nt: TGCGCCAGCAGCTTGAGCCCAAGGGACAGGGGGCAATACGAGCAGTACTTC; cdr3_aa: CASSLSPRDRGQYEQYF
d_call: TRBD2; j_call: TRBJ2-1; clone_size: few; cdr3_length: 17; v_call: TRBV7-6; cdr3_nt: TGTGCCAGCAGCCCCCGACTAGCGGGAGGGAACCCCAATGAGCAGTTCTTC; cdr3_aa: CASSPRLAGGNPNEQFF
d_call: TRBD2; j_call: TRBJ2-5; clone_size: -; cdr3_length: 14; v_call: TRBV30; cdr3_nt: TGTGCCTGGAGTGTAGGAGCGGGGCAAGAGACCCAGTACTTC; cdr3_aa: CAWSVGAGQETQYF
d_call: -; j_call: TRBJ1-5; clone_size: -; cdr3_length: 13; v_call: TRBV20-1; cdr3_nt: TGCAGTGCACCGATGGACGACAATCAGCCCCAGCATTTT; cdr3_aa: CSAPMDDNQPQHF
d_call: TRBD2; j_call: TRBJ2-5; clone_size: few; cdr3_length: 14; v_call: TRBV7-2; cdr3_nt: TGTGCCAGCAACCTAGCGGGAGTAGGAGAGACCCAGTACTTC; cdr3_aa: CASNLAGVGETQYF
d_call: TRBD2; j_call: TRBJ2-7; clone_size: few; cdr3_length: 14; v_call: TRBV7-2; cdr3_nt: TGTGCCAGCAGCCTGGAGCGGGGGGCCTACGAGCAGTACTTC; cdr3_aa: CASSLERGAYEQYF
d_call: TRBD2; j_call: TRBJ2-3; clone_size: few; cdr3_length: 16; v_call: TRBV5-1; cdr3_nt: TGCGCCAGCAGCCTCCCCCGCCCCGGGGGGTCAGATACGCAGTATTTT; cdr3_aa: CASSLPRPGGSDTQYF
d_call: -; j_call: TRBJ1-1; clone_size: few; cdr3_length: 13; v_call: TRBV6-8; cdr3_nt: TGTGCCAGCAGTTACTCGAGGGGGGCGGGCGCTTTCTTT; cdr3_aa: CASSYSRGAGAFF